A single sample is the source of the 32 T cell receptor beta chains below, sequenced in a study of cytomegalovirus exposure and HLA in healthy donors. A multiplex PCR was run with 60 Vbeta primers and 13 Jbeta primers. Method: immunoSEQ multiplex PCR; TCRdb's copy keeps in-frame clones and lacks some. The repertoire includes 150,000 to 200,000 clones, 60% to 80% of them detected once, and roughly an eighth sits in the top ten. Source material: PBMCs. The origin of the receptors is a man between 50 and 59 years old in good health and CMV-seropositive.

Worth noting for this clone: Other DNA sequences of this sample code for an identical CDR3. The CDR3 loop reads CASSIWLAGGLETQYF. In DNA form, the CDR3 reads TGTGCCAGTAGTATATGGCTGGCGGGGGGACTAGAGACCCAGTACTTC. The chain carries TRBV19 and TRBJ2-5; 8 bases agree with TRBD2. Trimming cost V 2 bases and J 4 bases; bases outside gene matches: 9. CDR1 and CDR2 (germline): LNHDA, SQIVND (reference sequence). This CDR3 region has 16 residues.

This clone was counted once. The chain uses TRBV7-2 and TRBJ2-5; 7 bases line up with TRBD1. J lost 3 bases, V lost 10 bases, and 14 bases had no gene match. The CDR3 runs 15 residues. The germline CDR1 and CDR2 sequences are SGHTA and FQGNSA. Here the CDR3 DNA reads TGTGCCATGCGTCGACAGGGATACCAAAAAGAGACCCAGTACTTC. Its protein product is CAMRRQGYQKETQYF.

The V call is TRBV5-1, the J call TRBJ1-5; 9 bases agree with TRBD1. There are 14 residues in the CDR3. In germline, CDR1 is SGHRS, CDR2 YFSETQ. With 4 bases clipped from V and 6 bases from J, the junction kept 5 bases outside the gene matches. The CDR3 loop reads CASSKTGGGQPQHF. The CDR3 coding sequence is TGCGCCAGCAGCAAGACAGGGGGGGGTCAGCCCCAGCATTTT.

The V and J genes are TRBV5-1 and TRBJ1-6, with D possibly matching TRBD1 (6 bases). This CDR3 contains 13 residues. V lost 9 bases and J 7 bases, leaving 14 bases between the germline ends. The germline CDR1 and CDR2 sequences are SGHRS and YFSETQ. The CDR3 region is CATRRTENSPLHF. DNA for the CDR3: TGCGCCACCAGAAGGACAGAAAATTCACCCCTCCACTTT.

This chain connects TRBV6-4 to TRBJ1-4; 10 bases match TRBD1. This CDR3 comprises 17 residues. The V and J ends lost 1 base and 6 bases, in that order; junction bases with no gene match: 8. Germline V lookup: CDR1 MRHNA, CDR2 SNTAGT. CDR3 protein: CASSDLDTGTGDEKLFF. CDR3 coding DNA: TGTGCCAGCAGTGACTTAGACACCGGGACAGGGGATGAAAAACTGTTTTTT.

The CDR3 nucleotides read TGTGCCAGCAGCTTGCTGCGGGGGAATCAGCCCCAGCATTTT. Translated: CASSLLRGNQPQHF. V gene TRBV5-6 combines with J gene TRBJ1-5; a possible D gene is TRBD1 (5 bases). Germline V lookup: CDR1 SGHDT, CDR2 YYEEEE. The CDR3 loop spans 14 amino acids. V lost 1 base and J 4 bases, leaving 9 bases between the germline ends.

V is TRBV6-5 and J is TRBJ1-6; possibly TRBD1 for D (5 bases). V gave up 10 bases and J gave up 7 bases, with 17 bases separating them. The CDR3 contains 14 residues. From germline, CDR1 is MNHEY and CDR2 SVGAGI. CDR3 protein: CAILTTDSNSPLHF. CDR3 coding DNA: TGTGCCATCCTGACAACTGACAGCAATTCACCCCTCCACTTT.

This clone was seen a single time. The J gene is TRBJ2-2, the V gene TRBV4-2; no firm D call. V lost 1 base and J lost 0, with 6 bases in between. Germline CDR1 reads LGHNA; CDR2 reads YNFKEQ. This CDR3 spans 15 amino acids. CDR3 region: CASSQGPANTGELFF. CDR3 nucleotide sequence: TGTGCCAGCAGCCAAGGGCCTGCGAACACCGGGGAGCTGTTTTTT.

The gene calls are TRBV5-4 and TRBJ2-3; 8 bases are a match to TRBD1. CDR3 length: 15 amino acids. The V and J ends lost 0 bases and 6 bases, in that order; junction bases with no gene match: 6. Germline CDR1 is SGHNT and CDR2 is YYREEE (reference sequence). This CDR3 reads CASSLVQGVLDTQYF. The CDR3 DNA follows: TGTGCCAGCAGCTTGGTACAGGGGGTCCTGGATACGCAGTATTTT.

This clone was seen a single time. The chain couples TRBV30 to TRBJ2-2; 7 bases align to TRBD1. CDR1 and CDR2 from the germline V gene are GTSNPN and SVGIG (reference sequence). The CDR3 consists of 15 residues. V lost 3 bases, J lost 7 bases, and 11 bases stayed unmatched. The chain's CDR3 is CAWRRGRRGIGELFF. The CDR3 bases are TGTGCCTGGAGGAGGGGGCGCCGGGGTATCGGGGAGCTGTTTTTT.

The chain uses TRBV19 and TRBJ1-2; 7 positions match TRBD1. Germline V lookup: CDR1 LNHDA, CDR2 SQIVND (reference sequence). The CDR3 extends over 16 amino acids. The V segment lost 8 bases and the J segment 3 bases; nucleotides outside the gene matches: 15. In nucleotides, the CDR3 is TGTGCCAGTCGTGGGCTCCGGGACAGAGGTGACTATGGCTACACCTTC. It codes for CASRGLRDRGDYGYTF.

The chain recombines TRBV6-6 with TRBJ2-5, with 9 bases aligning to TRBD2. The CDR3 spans 15 residues. Germline V gene data show CDR1 as MNHNY and CDR2 as SVGAGI (reference sequence). Trimming took 4 bases from V and 5 from J; bases not matched to a gene: 8. The CDR3 DNA is TGTGCCAGCAGTTTCTCGGGACTAGCAGGGGAGACCCAGTACTTC. Translating gives CASSFSGLAGETQYF.

This chain joins TRBV19 and TRBJ2-7; D is perhaps TRBD1 (6 bases). The CDR3 is 14 residues long. The germline V gene encodes CDR1 LNHDA and CDR2 SQIVND (reference sequence). V lost 8 bases, J lost 0 bases, and 14 bases lay in between. CDR3 in amino acids: CASASTGRSYEQYF. CDR3 DNA sequence: TGTGCCAGTGCAAGCACAGGGCGCTCCTACGAGCAGTACTTC.

This clone was seen a handful of times. The chain carries TRBV27 and TRBJ1-2; possible D gene TRBD1, 6 bases. The V and J ends lost 2 bases and 8 bases respectively, with 12 bases between them. The CDR3 has 13 amino acids. From germline, CDR1 is MNHEY and CDR2 SMNVEV (reference sequence). As DNA, the CDR3 is TGTGCCAGCAGTTTAGGGGGCTTGGGGGGCTACACCTTC. Its translation: CASSLGGLGGYTF.

The chain uses TRBV29-1 and TRBJ1-2; no clear D. The CDR3 extends over 11 amino acids. Germline CDR1 SQVTM, CDR2 ANQGSEA. V lost 5 bases to trimming and J lost 4 bases, with 8 bases between them. Here the CDR3 DNA reads TGCAGCGTTCCCTTCCGCTATGGCTACACCTTC. As protein: CSVPFRYGYTF.

The chain joins TRBV18 to TRBJ2-3, with 10 bases that match TRBD2. The V and J ends lost 3 bases and 1 base, in that order; junction bases with no gene match: 1. The CDR3 is made up of 15 amino acids. Germline assignment: CDR1 KGHSH and CDR2 LQKENI. The CDR3: CASSPLAGGTDTQYF. The CDR3 DNA sequence: TGTGCCAGCTCACCTCTAGCGGGGGGCACAGATACGCAGTATTTT.

The chain couples TRBV4-1 to TRBJ1-1, with D maybe TRBD1 (6 bases). With 3 bases removed from V and 8 bases from J, the gap between germline ends came to 10 bases. Germline V gene sequence: CDR1 MGHRA, CDR2 YSYEKL. This CDR3 has 12 amino acids. CDR3 coding DNA: TGCGCCAGCAGCCAGGGGGGGCTGGAAGCTTTCTTT. This sequence encodes CASSQGGLEAFF.

The chain uses TRBV6-5 and TRBJ1-3, with D tentatively TRBD1 (6 bases). Germline-derived CDR1 and CDR2 are MNHEY and SVGAGI. V was trimmed by 5 bases and J by 4 bases, leaving 15 bases between them. The CDR3 has 15 amino acids. The CDR3 loop is CASSVQGLPGNTIYF. CDR3 nucleotides: TGTGCCAGCAGTGTACAGGGTCTTCCAGGAAACACCATATATTTT.

The gene calls are TRBV19 and TRBJ2-3, with D tentatively TRBD2 (6 bases). CDR1 and CDR2 from the germline V gene are LNHDA and SQIVND (reference sequence). Trimming shortened V by 6 bases and J by 2 bases, and 12 bases separated the two germline ends. The length of the CDR3 is 14 residues. CDR3 DNA: TGTGCCAGTAGCCTGGCGGGATACACAGATACGCAGTATTTT. It is translated as CASSLAGYTDTQYF.

V is TRBV5-1 and J is TRBJ1-2; TRBD1 is a possible D gene (5 bases). Germline lookup yields CDR1 SGHRS and CDR2 YFSETQ. V was shortened by 3 bases and J by 2 bases, with 11 bases between the two germline ends. This CDR3 region has 14 residues. Written as DNA, the CDR3 is TGCGCCAGCAGCTCCTGGACATCCAACTATGGCTACACCTTC. Protein product: CASSSWTSNYGYTF.

The chain uses TRBV28 and TRBJ1-5; maybe TRBD1 (5 bases). V was cut by 5 bases and J by 4 bases, with 18 bases left in between. This CDR3 has 16 amino acids. Germline assignment: CDR1 MDHEN and CDR2 SYDVKM. CDR3 coding DNA: TGTGCCAGCAGTCTCCGGGACTCCGTTCGAAATCAGCCCCAGCATTTT. This translates into CASSLRDSVRNQPQHF. The variable domain in full, completed from reference TRBV28 and TRBJ1-5, reads DVKVTQSSRYLVKRTGEKVFLECVQDMDHENMFWYRQDPGLGLRLIYFSYDVKMKEKGDIPEGYSVSREKKERFSLILESASTNQTSMYLCASSLRDSVRNQPQHFGDGTRLSIL.

V usage is TRBV29-1 and J usage is TRBJ2-7, with 9 bases lining up with TRBD1. Germline V gives CDR1 SQVTM, CDR2 ANQGSEA. This CDR3 contains 13 residues. With V trimmed by 6 bases and J by 8 bases, 11 bases remained unmatched. In DNA, the CDR3 is TGCAGCGTAGGAACAGGGGGCAGTTCCCAGCAGTACTTC. This gives the protein CSVGTGGSSQQYF.

CDR3 sequence (DNA): TGTGCCACCAGCAGAGATGTCGCGGGGACCAAAAACATTCAGTACTTC. Translated, it gives CATSRDVAGTKNIQYF. The J gene is TRBJ2-4, the V gene TRBV15, with D perhaps TRBD2 (6 bases). From germline, CDR1 is LNHNV and CDR2 YYDKDF (reference sequence). Trimming took 0 bases from V and 2 from J, leaving 11 bases between them. The CDR3 contains 16 residues.

V gene TRBV5-1 combines with J gene TRBJ2-4; 11 bases match TRBD1. Germline-derived CDR1 and CDR2 are SGHRS and YFSETQ. The CDR3 sequence is 16 residues long. Unmatched junction bases numbered 6, after V lost 4 bases and J lost 3 bases. The CDR3 DNA reads as TGCGCCAGCAGCACGGGACAGGGGGAATTCAAAAACATTCAGTACTTC. Its translation is CASSTGQGEFKNIQYF.

The CDR3 bases are TGTGCCAGCAGCCACAACCGCGGGGGCACAGATACGCAGTATTTT. It yields the protein CASSHNRGGTDTQYF. V and J are TRBV7-3 and TRBJ2-3; tentative D call: TRBD2 (6 bases). Germline loops: CDR1 SGHTA, CDR2 FQGTGA. Trimming took off 5 bases at V and 1 base at J, with 13 bases between the two ends. CDR3 length: 15 residues. Supplemented by reference TRBV7-3 and TRBJ2-3, the full variable domain reads GAGVSQTPSNKVTEKGKYVELRCDPISGHTALYWYRQSLGQGPEFLIYFQGTGAADDSGLPNDRFFAVRPEGSVSTLKIQRTERGDSAVYLCASSHNRGGTDTQYFGPGTRLTVL.

CDR3: CASSSFAPANYGYTF. The CDR3 region has the DNA TGTGCCAGCAGCTCCTTTGCACCAGCTAACTATGGCTACACCTTC. The V call is TRBV11-2, the J call TRBJ1-2; D is undetermined. Trimming stripped 4 bases from V and 0 bases from J, with 12 bases between. This CDR3 has 15 residues. Germline assignment: CDR1 SGHAT and CDR2 FQNNGV.

V usage is TRBV6-5 and J usage is TRBJ2-3; tentative D call: TRBD1 (5 bases). Germline V gene lookup returns CDR1 MNHEY and CDR2 SVGAGI. This CDR3 comprises 14 residues. V was cut by 5 bases and J by 2 bases, with 11 bases left in between. CDR3 in DNA: TGTGCCAGCAGTCCAGGGTTTGACACAGATACGCAGTATTTT. This gives the protein CASSPGFDTDTQYF.

The chain carries TRBV29-1 and TRBJ1-2; 8 positions agree with TRBD1. Germline V gene sequence: CDR1 SQVTM, CDR2 ANQGSEA. Germline trimming cut 5 bases from V and 4 bases from J; bases unmatched to any gene: 9. The CDR3 length is 14 residues. The CDR3 loop reads CSVRQGSGGYGYTF. CDR3 in DNA: TGCAGCGTTCGACAGGGGAGTGGGGGCTATGGCTACACCTTC.

With regard to this clone: The sample holds other DNA sequences that translate to the same CDR3. The rearrangement links TRBV4-1 to TRBJ1-2; tentative D call: TRBD1 (5 bases). The germline gives CDR1 MGHRA, CDR2 YSYEKL. V was trimmed by 3 bases and J by 7 bases, leaving 18 bases between them. The CDR3 length is 15 residues. CDR3 sequence reads: CASSQDRGSPAGYTF. The CDR3 nucleotides read TGCGCCAGCAGCCAGGATCGGGGGTCCCCTGCTGGCTACACCTTC.

V usage is TRBV7-2 and J usage is TRBJ2-5, with TRBD1 matching 7 bases. Germline values: CDR1 SGHTA, CDR2 FQGNSA. V lost 5 bases, J lost 4 bases, and 4 bases stayed unmatched. The CDR3 runs to 13 residues. The CDR3 nucleotides are TGTGCCAGCAGCCAAGACAGGGTAGAGACCCAGTACTTC. It yields the protein CASSQDRVETQYF.

The chain recombines TRBV13 with TRBJ2-2; TRBD1 matches 11 bases. The CDR3 totals 15 residues. Germline CDR1 PRHDT, CDR2 FYEKMQ (reference sequence). The V and J ends lost 4 bases and 5 bases, in that order; junction bases with no gene match: 3. The CDR3 nucleotides are TGTGCCAGCAGCTCCGGACAGGGGGCAACCGGGGAGCTGTTTTTT. It is translated as CASSSGQGATGELFF. Variable domain in full (rest from reference TRBV13 and TRBJ2-2): AAGVIQSPRHLIKEKRETATLKCYPIPRHDTVYWYQQGPGQDPQFLISFYEKMQSDKGSIPDRFSAQQFSDYHSELNMSSLELGDSALYFCASSSGQGATGELFFGEGSRLTVL.

CDR3 residues: CAISVDREIYEQYF. The CDR3 bases are TGTGCCATCAGTGTGGACAGGGAGATCTACGAGCAGTACTTC. This rearrangement joins TRBV10-3 to TRBJ2-7; 8 bases are a match to TRBD1. The CDR3 runs to 14 residues. Unmatched junction bases numbered 5, after V lost 4 bases and J lost 3 bases. CDR1 ENHRY and CDR2 SYGVKD come from the germline V gene.